Sequencing of this TCR beta chain was carried out in a study of T cell responses to AZD1222 COVID-19 vaccine (dated by TCRdb to about 2021). Some background on the complete study: AZD1222 recipients whose second dose came at about 4 weeks and those whose second dose came at about 12 weeks were combined into one group, since spike-specific TCR depth and breadth did not differ between the two schedules. Trial participants were enrolled by age into subgroups of 18-55, 56-69 and 70-plus years, and around 150, 29 and 61 TCR-sequenced participants, respectively, were included in these subgroups. TCR sequencing covered 233 trial participants: roughly 200 given two doses of AZD1222 and 26 given two doses of MenACWY control vaccine. The investigation overall reported the following: After two AZD1222 doses, both the breadth and the depth of spike-specific TCRs were significantly higher than at day 0 and than in MenACWY recipients. Because no samples from the day 14 peak response were available, repertoires could be characterized only after the peak T cell response. Epitopes outside the regions mutated in the B.1.351 and B.1.1.7 variants were reportedly recognized by nearly half of the unique spike-specific TCRs. Vaccine-associated CD4 TCRs spanned the whole spike protein, with dominant responses in regions 160-218 and 743-854. Most participants were white British and females outnumbered males, and the authors suggested that clonal diversity may have been underestimated. The 56-69-year group was small, and its depth increase did not reach significance, likely because of low power. Conclusions about previously exposed vaccinees are limited, since just five to seven AZD1222 recipients were seropositive for SARS-CoV-2 at baseline.

The CDR3 regions of human TCRbeta chains were subjected to immunosequencing. On the study's bioinformatics: TCRs in the repertoires were compared against a reference library of SARS-CoV-2-specific TCRs that had been generated with the MIRA antigen-specificity platform. Breadth meant the fraction of unique TCRs that were SARS-CoV-2-associated, whereas depth meant the fraction of total T cells that were SARS-CoV-2-associated. Using the MIRA data, every spike-specific TCR was mapped to the spike region that the TCR reacted to and assigned to either a CD4 or a CD8 class. Log10-transformed breadth and depth values were compared by one-way ANOVA with Sidak's multiple comparisons tests. TCRdb limited this immuneACCESS table to in-frame rearrangements with V and J called. A share of clones is missing; checked studies link under half to unresolved V genes, and the rest is unexplained. D and trimming were read from the DNA, whereas the V and J calls and clone size are those reported in that table. The sample data list some 99,000 clones, and roughly nine tenths of these were observed just once. Jointly, the top ten make up around 7.5% of the sample.

The CDR3, cysteine through phenylalanine, is 13 amino acids long. The only DNA kept is the CDR3, 39 bases in frame from the first base. In the germline V gene, CDR1 corresponds to SNHLY and CDR2 to FYNNEI. V is pruned by 8 bases and J by 2 bases, leaving 3 bases of the junction without a gene match. To note about this clone: Its antigen remains unidentified. There are no base qualities to consult, and no much larger clone falls within one base.

The time point label of this sample denotes: baseline before first vaccination. The vaccinee samples were drawn from two UK trials, COV001 and COV002, one of which was a single-blind randomized controlled phase 2/3 trial testing AZD1222 (ChAdOx1 nCoV-19) in healthy adults. For TCRbeta chain sequencing, PBMC samples were collected from trial participants at day 0 and at day 28 after the second dose. The chain was built from TRBV2 and TRBJ2-4; 7 junctional bases match TRBD1. The sequence derives from an adult in good health. This specimen was peripheral blood, taken on day 0 of AZD1222 vaccination. CDR3 sequence: CASRRGPKNIQYF. The nucleotides read TGTGCCAGCCGTAGGGGGCCCAAAAACATTCAGTACTTC.